This T cell receptor beta chain was captured by sequencing in a study of post-analysis software for immune sequencing data. Overall study context: Disease trajectories encompassed relapsing-remitting, secondary progressive and progressive-relapsing multiple sclerosis. Overall study results and limits: Samples sharing a preparation batch grouped tightly together when assessed by F measure. Significantly decreased normalized Chao1 diversity was recorded for multiple sclerosis patients relative to controls.

Unique molecular identifiers tagged the TCR beta cDNA libraries. From about 0.98 to 11 million T cells, hundreds of thousands of cDNA molecules were obtained. TCRdb ran MiXCR on the PCR reads and lists one entry per CDR3 protein. Among about half a million distinct CDR3 sequences, approximately 31% were seen once, and the ten largest hold about 5.6%. A note on this clonotype: Its antigen remains unknown.

Sequencing was carried out using blood. The sequence derives from a girl between 2 and 17 years old with multiple sclerosis.

As DNA, the CDR3 is TGTGCCAGCAGTGAATCGGTAGGGGTCAGAAGCTCCTACGAGCAGTACTTC. This translates into CASSESVGVRSSYEQYF. V is TRBV2 and J is TRBJ2-7; the D gene is possibly TRBD1 (5 bases). V gave up 2 bases and J gave up 0 bases, with 17 bases separating them. Germline V gene sequence: CDR1 SNHLY, CDR2 FYNNEI. The CDR3 totals 17 residues.